The TCR beta chain under discussion was sequenced for a study of CD8+ T cells in alopecia areata (dated by TCRdb to the late 2010s). In terms of the full investigation: The treated patients, all with moderate-to-severe alopecia areata, were enrolled in an open-label pilot trial of oral tofacitinib given at 5 to 10 mg twice daily. On the human side, TCRbeta sequencing was run on scalp tissue and on sorted CD4+ and CD8+ peripheral blood T cells from healthy controls and from alopecia areata patients with either patchy or totalis/universalis disease. Tofacitinib-treated patients had biopsies at baseline and at 4 and 24 weeks of treatment, with a later scalp biopsy in several patients. Patients received tofacitinib for 6 to 18 months and were then followed off drug for 6 months to check for delayed response and recurrence. Amplification of TCRbeta CDR3 regions was done by immunoSEQ multiplex PCR using 35 Vbeta forward primers and 13 Jbeta reverse primers. RNA was obtained with the PAXgene miRNA kit for fixed scalp, the miRNeasy kit for PBMCs, and the RNeasy kit for mouse skin. Scalp clonality was compared across normal scalp (n=4), patchy alopecia areata scalp (n=8), and alopecia totalis/universalis scalp (n=8). Disease severity in treated patients was measured with the SALT score, which quantifies the percentage of affected scalp surface area. To study T cell clonal expansion in alopecia areata, the researchers applied high-throughput TCRbeta sequencing to both the C3H/HeJ mouse model and human patients. Paper-wide results and their limitations: The treated cohort was small, with a single nonresponder, so links between baseline CD8+ expansion and response need larger studies. Compared with normal scalp, lesional scalp had higher clonality and more expanded CD8+ clones, particularly in alopecia totalis/universalis, a pattern that suggests antigenic drive. During tofacitinib treatment, many expanded lesional clones remained in scalp and blood, and this persistence may partly explain relapse after treatment is stopped. Unlike mouse skin, where gammadelta T cells dominate, normal human skin contains resident alphabeta T cells that get sequenced too, which complicates analysis of the scalp TCR repertoire. Compared with mice, TCR sequences shared between patients were less clear, possibly partly because of HLA diversity across the patient population. With tofacitinib, both scalp clonality and the number of expanded CD8+ clones among the top 100 scalp clones went down significantly.

The CDR3 starts with the cysteine, ends with the phenylalanine, and has 13 residues. The kept DNA is CDR3 alone, 39 bases in frame from the first base. The germline V gene provides CDR1 SQVTM and CDR2 ANQGSEA. The time point label corresponds to: roughly 24 weeks on oral tofacitinib. The sample's treatment or condition label is to be understood as: oral pan-JAK inhibitor, 5-10 mg twice daily. Peripheral blood and lesional scalp punch biopsies were obtained from patients with alopecia areata. After PBMCs were isolated by density centrifugation and stained for CD3, CD4 and CD8, a FACSAria was used to sort CD4+ and CD8+ T cells. The library relied on the immunoSEQ multiplex PCR assay. For TCR sequencing, RNA was extracted from every sample and reverse transcribed into cDNA to serve as template. First-strand cDNA was synthesized with SuperScript III using a 2:1 mix of oligo-dT and random hexamers. A synthetic immune receptor repertoire was used to measure amplification bias, and any remaining bias was corrected computationally. The paper's processing steps were these. After raw reads were preprocessed to remove errors, the CDR3 was defined following IMGT conventions as running from the conserved cysteine to phenylalanine. To get clonality, Shannon entropy was normalized by log2 of the number of productive unique TCRs and the result was subtracted from 1. CD4 or CD8 identity of scalp clones was inferred by cross-referencing scalp TCRbeta sequences with sorted blood CD4 and CD8 repertoires. In TCRdb, the immuneACCESS table is reduced to in-frame sequences with V and J assigned. These tables do not hold every clone; where another copy was compared, an unresolved V gene accounts for under half, and the others remain unexplained. V and J calls plus clone size are reproduced from that table; the DNA served to infer D and trimming. This sample comprises approximately 280,000 clones, nearly 60% of them detected only once. The top ten clonotypes cover under 2% of the sample.

Turning to this clone: Which antigen it targets is not known. One junction end disagrees with the germline gene, perhaps due to a read error.

The chain links TRBV29-1 with TRBJ1-1; no D segment can be confidently identified. The specimen comprised CD4+ T cells sorted from blood, sampled at week 24, from a patient treated with tofacitinib. The clonotype comes from a human donor with alopecia areata. The CDR3 corresponds to CSVERIANSEAFF. The DNA is as follows: TGCAGCGTTGAACGAATAGCGAACAGTGAAGCTTTCTTT.